What follows describes a single T cell receptor (beta chain). The data originate from a study of blood T cell repertoires in COVID-19. On the study more broadly: COVID-19 samples from acute and convalescent phases originated in the United States, Italy and Spain. Sample material is recorded as cDNA or gDNA derived from T cells, B-cell-depleted T cells, or PBMCs.

Per the original methods: Amplification of reference gene primers provided the estimated nucleated cell counts. Sequencing used immunoSEQ multiplex PCR; TCRdb keeps in-frame clones, though not all of them. V and J calls and clone size are given by that table; D and trimming were obtained from the DNA. Here the sample spans 55,000 to 75,000 clones, about nine tenths being singletons. The origin of this receptor is a man aged 50-59 years with active COVID-19. Input material: peripheral blood.

CDR3: CASTNSPRRNEKLFF. The CDR3 DNA is TGTGCCAGTACCAATTCCCCCAGGCGTAATGAAAAACTGTTTTTT. The rearrangement joins TRBV19 to TRBJ1-4; D not resolved. V was trimmed by 7 bases and J by 4 bases, leaving 16 bases between them. Germline lookup yields CDR1 LNHDA and CDR2 SQIVND (reference sequence). The CDR3 has 15 residues.